One sample yielded the 5 T cell receptor beta chains listed below, sequenced in a study of blood T cell repertoires in COVID-19 (dated by TCRdb to between 2020 and 2021). Library generation was performed with the immunoSEQ multiplex PCR assay. Entries here come from immuneACCESS through TCRdb and include only in-frame sequences with V and J called. Some clones fail to appear in such tables; in the studies checked, an unresolved V gene covers under half of the shortfall, and the cause of the remainder is unknown. Counted in this sample were 210,000 or so clones; 84% of them appeared once. The top ten clones comprise under 2% of the sample. Material for sequencing was PBMCs or T cells enriched from blood (not recorded which). The source of these receptors is a man aged 60-69 years who had recovered from COVID-19.

The chain uses TRBV6-5 and TRBJ1-5; 9 nucleotides match TRBD1. Germline lookup yields CDR1 MNHEY and CDR2 SVGAGI. Trimming cost V 2 bases and J 6 bases; bases outside gene matches: 8. The CDR3 length is 16 residues. CDR3 bases: TGTGCCAGCAGTTACCAAATCGACAGGGGGGTTCAGCCCCAGCATTTT. This sequence encodes CASSYQIDRGVQPQHF.

The chain employs TRBV4-2 and TRBJ1-1; D is possibly TRBD1 (5 bases). V lost 0 bases and J lost 5, with 13 bases in between. This CDR3 has 15 residues. Germline V gene data show CDR1 as LGHNA and CDR2 as YNFKEQ. The CDR3 here is CASSQDLQGGTEAFF. The DNA for the CDR3 is TGTGCCAGCAGCCAAGATCTTCAGGGTGGGACTGAAGCTTTCTTT.

On this clone: Additional DNA sequences in this sample encode the identical CDR3. This chain joins TRBV6-1 and TRBJ1-2, with a weak D call TRBD1 (6 bases). CDR1 MNHNS and CDR2 SASEGT come from the germline V gene. The CDR3 is 13 residues long. Trimming took off 0 bases at V and 6 bases at J, with 8 bases between the two ends. The CDR3 loop reads CASSEARGNGYTF. As DNA, the CDR3 is TGTGCCAGCAGTGAAGCCAGGGGAAATGGCTACACCTTC.

The chain links TRBV4-1 to TRBJ2-1; tentatively, D is TRBD2 (6 bases). The CDR3 contains 14 residues. Germline CDR1 is MGHRA and CDR2 is YSYEKL. The V end was cut by 1 base, the J end by 7 bases, with 11 bases between. This CDR3 is CASSQGEASNEQFF. DNA for the CDR3: TGCGCCAGCAGCCAAGGGGAGGCATCGAATGAGCAGTTCTTC.

V usage is TRBV5-1 and J usage is TRBJ2-7, with D unresolved. Germline V lookup: CDR1 SGHRS, CDR2 YFSETQ. The CDR3 is made up of 14 amino acids. Trimming pared 1 base from V and 0 bases from J, leaving 8 bases between. CDR3 in amino acids: CASSLTYSSYEQYF. CDR3 nucleotide sequence: TGCGCCAGCAGCTTGACGTACAGCTCCTACGAGCAGTACTTC.